The 19 T cell receptor beta chains reported below all come from one sample, sequenced in a study of glioma-infiltrating T cells after dendritic cell vaccination. Only in-frame clones appear in the TCRdb table, and some are missing; sequencing was by immunoSEQ multiplex PCR. The sample shows tens of thousands of clones, roughly 80% of them seen only once. The sample in question was blood, obtained before dendritic cell vaccination. The source is a human donor with glioblastoma.

The rearrangement links TRBV7-6 to TRBJ2-1, with TRBD1 matching over 8 bases. This CDR3 comprises 14 residues. Trimming cost V 5 bases and J 3 bases; bases outside gene matches: 3. Germline V CDR1 and CDR2: SGHVS, FNYEAQ. CDR3 coding DNA: TGTGCCAGCAGCCGCGGACAGGGCTACAATGAGCAGTTCTTC. Translation gives CASSRGQGYNEQFF. The whole variable domain, remainder taken from reference TRBV7-6 and TRBJ2-1, is GAGVSQSPRYKVTKRGQDVALRCDPISGHVSLYWYRQALGQGPEFLTYFNYEAQQDKSGLPNDRFSAERPEGSISTLTIQRTEQRDSAMYRCASSRGQGYNEQFFGPGTRLTVL.

The chain uses TRBV5-3 and TRBJ1-5; 12 bases map to TRBD1. TRBV5-3 is given ORF status, its function remaining uncertain. V dropped 3 bases and J dropped 0; count of bases not matched to a gene: 7. The length of the CDR3 is 18 residues. CDR3 amino acids: CARSWGQGAKDSNQPQHF. CDR3 DNA: TGTGCCAGAAGCTGGGGACAGGGGGCCAAAGATAGCAATCAGCCCCAGCATTTT.

This chain connects TRBV14 to TRBJ2-5, with a weak D call TRBD2 (5 bases). Germline V gene sequence: CDR1 SGHDN, CDR2 FVKESK. V was trimmed by 1 base and J by 10 bases, leaving 10 bases between them. CDR3 length: 12 amino acids. The CDR3 loop reads CASSQGLGSQYF. The CDR3 region has the DNA TGTGCCAGCAGCCAAGGTTTGGGGAGCCAGTACTTC.

This clone was counted only a few times. The chain uses TRBV7-9 and TRBJ2-2; D is possibly TRBD2 (5 bases). Germline CDR1 is SEHNR and CDR2 is FQNEAQ (reference sequence). V lost 3 bases, J lost 1 base, and 12 bases lay in between. CDR3 length: 16 residues. The CDR3 DNA reads as TGTGCCAGCAGCTTCTATGTCGGACTGAACACCGGGGAGCTGTTTTTT. Protein sequence: CASSFYVGLNTGELFF.

J is TRBJ2-7 and V is TRBV18; D gene uncertain. Germline CDR1 and CDR2: KGHSH and LQKENI. Trimming shortened V by 4 bases and J by 0 bases, and 10 bases separated the two germline ends. This CDR3 has 14 amino acids. The CDR3 loop reads CASSLGPGSYEQYV. CDR3 DNA: TGTGCCAGCTCACTAGGCCCAGGCTCCTACGAGCAGTACGTC.

This CDR3 reads CASSPRTGGRNTEAFF. The CDR3, as DNA: TGTGCCAGCAGCCCCAGGACAGGGGGCCGGAACACTGAAGCTTTCTTT. The chain has TRBV7-9 and TRBJ1-1; TRBD1 matches 11 bases. Germline CDR1 SEHNR, CDR2 FQNEAQ (reference sequence). This CDR3 has 16 residues. J was trimmed by 1 base and V by 5 bases; bases with no gene match: 6.

The chain links TRBV19 to TRBJ1-2; TRBD1 matches at 10 bases. This CDR3 has 17 residues. V lost 5 bases and J lost 0; bases outside the gene matches: 9. Germline lookup yields CDR1 LNHDA and CDR2 SQIVND (reference sequence). The CDR3 reads CASSPRTGGTSNYGYTF. The CDR3 DNA reads TGTGCCAGTAGTCCCCGGACAGGGGGGACTTCTAACTATGGCTACACCTTC.

This clone was picked up a small number of times. The rearrangement uses TRBV27 and TRBJ1-2, with D tentatively TRBD1 (6 bases). CDR1 MNHEY and CDR2 SMNVEV come from the germline V gene (reference sequence). Trimming removed 5 bases from V and 4 bases from J, with 20 bases in between. The CDR3 length is 16 residues. The CDR3 bases are TGTGCCAGCAGTACCCGCGTCTTCGGACAGTTCTATGGCTACACCTTC. This gives the protein CASSTRVFGQFYGYTF.

This clone came up once. This chain joins TRBV5-5 and TRBJ2-7; D perhaps matches TRBD1 (6 bases). The CDR3 consists of 15 residues. The V end lost 4 bases, the J end lost 3 bases, and 17 bases lay between the germline ends. CDR1 and CDR2 (germline): SGHKS, YYEKEE (reference sequence). The CDR3 here is CASSHGDITNYEQYV. The CDR3, as DNA: TGTGCCAGCAGCCACGGGGACATCACGAACTACGAGCAGTACGTC.

This clone was observed a few times. The gene calls are TRBV6-6 and TRBJ2-5, with 8 bases aligning to TRBD2. CDR3 length equals 15 residues. Germline loops: CDR1 MNHNY, CDR2 SVGAGI (reference sequence). Trimming at V came to 8 bases and at J to 1 base, leaving 9 bases not matched to a gene. DNA for the CDR3: TGTGCCAGCCAGGACTCGGGGGGGCTCCAAGAGACCCAGTACTTC. This gives the protein CASQDSGGLQETQYF.

This clone was detected only once. The junction differs from germline at one of its ends, possibly a read error. V and J are TRBV6-5 and TRBJ1-6; possibly TRBD1 for D (6 bases). Looked up from germline, CDR1 is MNHEY and CDR2 is SVGAGI. The CDR3 runs 15 residues. The CDR3 loop reads CASKLDSSYNSPPHF. The DNA of the CDR3 is TGTGCCAGCAAATTGGACAGCTCCTATAATTCACCCCCCCACTTT.

The V and J genes are TRBV7-9 and TRBJ1-6; D possibly corresponds to TRBD1 (5 bases). The germline gives CDR1 SEHNR, CDR2 FQNEAQ (reference sequence). Trimming left V 2 bases short and J 9 bases short, with 17 bases between. The CDR3 is made up of 16 amino acids. The CDR3 DNA reads as TGTGCCAGCAGCTTACCTATCGGGACTGGGCTTTCACCCCTCCACTTT. This codes for CASSLPIGTGLSPLHF.

This CDR3 is CASSEGVRGETQYF. The CDR3 DNA follows: TGTGCCAGCAGTGAAGGTGTCAGGGGAGAGACCCAGTACTTC. The genes are TRBV2 and TRBJ2-5, with D perhaps matching TRBD1 (6 bases). The CDR3 sequence is 14 residues long. V lost 1 base, J lost 4 bases, and 10 bases lay in between. Germline values: CDR1 SNHLY, CDR2 FYNNEI. The whole variable domain, filled in from reference TRBV2 and TRBJ2-5, reads EPEVTQTPSHQVTQMGQEVILRCVPISNHLYFYWYRQILGQKVEFLVSFYNNEISEKSEIFDDQFSVERPDGSNFTLKIRSTKLEDSAMYFCASSEGVRGETQYFGPGTRLLVL.

To note about this clone: Other nucleotide sequences from this sample produce the same CDR3. V is TRBV25-1 and J is TRBJ2-7; D perhaps matches TRBD2 (6 bases). This CDR3 has 13 residues. Germline lookup yields CDR1 MGHDK and CDR2 SYGVNS. CDR3 residues: CASSRDLFYEQYV. CDR3 in DNA: TGTGCTAGCAGCAGGGACTTATTCTACGAGCAGTACGTC.

A remark on this clone: At one boundary the junction diverges from the germline segment, which might be a read error. The V call is TRBV6-5, the J call TRBJ1-2, with D unresolved. Germline V gives CDR1 MNHEY, CDR2 SVGAGI. This CDR3 spans 13 amino acids. The CDR3 region has the DNA TGTGCCACCGGCCTGGTGGAGCCCTATGGCCACACCTTC. Protein product: CATGLVEPYGHTF.

The sample holds one count of this clone. The V gene is TRBV5-4, the J gene TRBJ2-1; D perhaps matches TRBD1 (6 bases). Trimming removed 5 bases at V and 3 bases at J, with 12 bases between. This CDR3 has 14 residues. Germline assignment: CDR1 SGHNT and CDR2 YYREEE (reference sequence). The CDR3 is CASRLRGHYNEQFF. CDR3 nucleotide sequence: TGTGCCAGCAGATTAAGGGGACACTACAATGAGCAGTTCTTC.

CDR3 residues: CASSLEGRGSGANVLTF. The CDR3 DNA sequence: TGTGCCAGCAGCTTAGAGGGCAGGGGCTCTGGGGCCAACGTCCTGACTTTC. The chain carries TRBV7-2 and TRBJ2-6; perhaps TRBD1 as D (6 bases). Per the germline V gene, CDR1 is SGHTA and CDR2 is FQGNSA. Trimming removed 1 base from V and 0 bases from J, with 10 bases in between. CDR3 length equals 17 residues. Looking up the rest from reference TRBV7-2 and TRBJ2-6 gives the full variable domain: GAGVSQSPSNKVTEKGKDVELRCDPISGHTALYWYRQSLGQGLEFLIYFQGNSAPDKSGLPSDRFSAERTGGSVSTLTIQRTQQEDSAVYLCASSLEGRGSGANVLTFGAGSRLTVL.

The chain is built from TRBV19 and TRBJ2-3, with 7 bases lining up with TRBD1. There are 14 residues in the CDR3. Trimming at V came to 9 bases and at J to 2 bases, leaving 8 bases not matched to a gene. The germline gives CDR1 LNHDA, CDR2 SQIVND (reference sequence). This CDR3 reads CASRETGTTDTQYF. The CDR3 DNA reads as TGTGCCAGCCGCGAGACAGGGACCACAGATACGCAGTATTTT. Full variable domain (rest looked up from reference TRBV19 and TRBJ2-3): DGGITQSPKYLFRKEGQNVTLSCEQNLNHDAMYWYRQDPGQGLRLIYYSQIVNDFQKGDIAEGYSVSREKKESFPLTVTSAQKNPTAFYLCASRETGTTDTQYFGPGTRLTVL.

This sequence joins TRBV5-1 and TRBJ1-6; D ambiguous. Germline CDR1 SGHRS, CDR2 YFSETQ. CDR3 size: 15 residues. Trimming took 4 bases from V and 9 from J, leaving 17 bases between them. The CDR3 here is CASSKLVGGSSPLHF. DNA of the CDR3: TGCGCCAGCAGCAAACTGGTTGGAGGGTCTTCACCCCTCCACTTT.